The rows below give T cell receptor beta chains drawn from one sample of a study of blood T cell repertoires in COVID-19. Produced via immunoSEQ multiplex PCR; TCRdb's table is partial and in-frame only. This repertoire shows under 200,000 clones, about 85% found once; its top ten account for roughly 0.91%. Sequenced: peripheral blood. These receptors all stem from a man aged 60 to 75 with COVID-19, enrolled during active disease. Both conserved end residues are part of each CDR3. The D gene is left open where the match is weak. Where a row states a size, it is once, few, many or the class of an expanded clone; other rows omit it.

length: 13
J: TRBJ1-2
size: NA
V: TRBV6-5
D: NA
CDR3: CASSYSPGQRVVF
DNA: TGTGCCAGCAGTTACTCACCCGGACAGAGGGTAGTCTTC

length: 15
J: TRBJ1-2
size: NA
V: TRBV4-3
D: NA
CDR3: CASSPEAGNPYGYTF
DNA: TGCGCCAGCAGCCCAGAGGCAGGGAATCCCTATGGCTACACCTTC

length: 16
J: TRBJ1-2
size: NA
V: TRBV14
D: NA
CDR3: CASSQDDQAGDYGYTF
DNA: TGTGCCAGCAGCCAAGATGATCAGGCCGGGGACTATGGCTACACCTTC

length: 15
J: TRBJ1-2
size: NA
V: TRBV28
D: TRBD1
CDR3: CASSDLGQGTYGYTF
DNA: TGTGCCAGCAGTGACCTTGGACAGGGCACCTATGGCTACACCTTC

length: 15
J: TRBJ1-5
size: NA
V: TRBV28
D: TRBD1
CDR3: CASSPPQGAYQPQHF
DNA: TGTGCCAGCAGCCCACCCCAGGGGGCCTATCAGCCCCAGCATTTT

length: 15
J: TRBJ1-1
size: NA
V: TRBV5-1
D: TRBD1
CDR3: CASGPGQAMNTEAFF
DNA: TGCGCCAGCGGCCCCGGACAGGCAATGAACACTGAAGCTTTCTTT

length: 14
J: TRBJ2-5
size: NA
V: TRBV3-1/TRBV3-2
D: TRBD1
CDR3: CASSQGTGDGTQYF
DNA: TGTGCCAGCAGTCAAGGGACAGGGGACGGGACCCAGTACTTC

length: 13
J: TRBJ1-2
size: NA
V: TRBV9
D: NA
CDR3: CASSVGTDYGYTF
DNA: TGTGCCAGCAGCGTGGGGACTGACTATGGCTACACCTTC

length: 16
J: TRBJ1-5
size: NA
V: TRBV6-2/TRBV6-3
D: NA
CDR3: CASSYSLRVGDQPQHF
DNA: TGTGCCAGCAGTTACTCGCTCAGGGTGGGCGATCAGCCCCAGCATTTT

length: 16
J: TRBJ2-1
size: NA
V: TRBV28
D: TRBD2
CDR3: CASSTHAGLSYNEQFF
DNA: TGTGCCAGCAGTACCCACGCGGGACTATCCTACAATGAGCAGTTCTTC

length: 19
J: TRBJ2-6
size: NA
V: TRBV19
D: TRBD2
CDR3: CASSFPPGLAGVGANVLTF
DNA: TGTGCCAGTAGTTTCCCTCCCGGACTAGCGGGAGTTGGGGCCAACGTCCTGACTTTC

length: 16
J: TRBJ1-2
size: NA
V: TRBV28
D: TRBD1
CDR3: CASSLSFGAGGYGYTF
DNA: TGTGCCAGCAGTTTATCCTTTGGGGCAGGGGGCTATGGCTACACCTTC

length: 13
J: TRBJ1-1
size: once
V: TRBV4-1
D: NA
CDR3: CASSLLEKSRAFF
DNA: TGCGCCAGCAGCCTCCTAGAGAAATCGCGCGCTTTCTTT

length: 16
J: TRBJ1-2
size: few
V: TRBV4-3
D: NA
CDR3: CASSHLGGGEGNGYTF
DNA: TGCGCCAGCAGCCACTTAGGGGGAGGGGAGGGGAATGGCTACACCTTC

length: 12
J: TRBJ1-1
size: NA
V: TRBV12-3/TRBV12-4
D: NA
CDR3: CASSYLNTEAFF
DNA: TGTGCCAGCAGTTACTTGAACACTGAAGCTTTCTTT

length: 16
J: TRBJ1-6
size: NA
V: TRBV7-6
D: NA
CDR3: CASSLDVGVANSPLHF
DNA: TGTGCCAGCAGCTTAGATGTGGGAGTTGCTAATTCACCCCTCCACTTT

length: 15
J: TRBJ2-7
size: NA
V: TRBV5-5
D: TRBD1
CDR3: CASSTQGTLSYEQYF
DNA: TGTGCCAGCAGCACACAGGGGACACTCTCCTACGAGCAGTACTTC

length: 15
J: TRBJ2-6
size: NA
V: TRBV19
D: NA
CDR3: CASSRQLSGANVLTF
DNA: TGTGCCAGTAGCAGACAGCTCTCTGGGGCCAACGTCCTGACTTTC

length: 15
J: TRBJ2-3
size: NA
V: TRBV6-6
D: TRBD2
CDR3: CASCRGRGGTDTQYF
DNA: TGTGCCAGCTGTCGGGGGCGGGGGGGCACAGATACGCAGTATTTT

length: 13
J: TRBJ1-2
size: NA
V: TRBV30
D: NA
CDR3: CAWSGEANYGYTF
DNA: TGTGCCTGGAGCGGGGAAGCTAACTATGGCTACACCTTC

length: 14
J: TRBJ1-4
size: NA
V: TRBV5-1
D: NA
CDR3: CASSRDLNNEKLFF
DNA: TGCGCCAGCAGCCGGGACTTAAATAATGAAAAACTGTTTTTT

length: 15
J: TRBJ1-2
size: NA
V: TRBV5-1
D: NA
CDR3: CASSRGERPNYGYTF
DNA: TGCGCCAGCAGCCGAGGCGAAAGACCTAACTATGGCTACACCTTC

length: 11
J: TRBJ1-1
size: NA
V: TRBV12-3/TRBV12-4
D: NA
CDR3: CASRAGIEAFF
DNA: TGTGCCAGCAGGGCGGGGATTGAAGCTTTCTTT

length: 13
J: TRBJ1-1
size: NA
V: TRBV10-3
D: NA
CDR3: CAISGRGGTEAFF
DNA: TGTGCCATCAGTGGACGAGGGGGCACTGAAGCTTTCTTT

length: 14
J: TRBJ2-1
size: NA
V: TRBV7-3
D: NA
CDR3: CASSPPGSYNEQFF
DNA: TGTGCCAGCAGCCCCCCGGGCTCCTACAATGAGCAGTTCTTC

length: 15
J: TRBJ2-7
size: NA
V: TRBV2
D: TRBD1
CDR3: CASSDRRTGKPEQYF
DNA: TGTGCCAGCAGTGATAGGAGGACAGGGAAGCCCGAGCAGTACTTC